The 21 T cell receptor beta chains below come from one sample, sequenced in a study of T cell clonality in common variable immunodeficiency. Study results and caveats: In common variable immunodeficiency, TCR beta chains reportedly carried fewer deletions and N-nucleotide insertions.

The method was immunoSEQ multiplex PCR; TCRdb's version includes in-frame clones alone and lacks a portion of them. The sample contains 15,000 to 20,000 clones, none of them singletons. No antigen is known for these receptors. Sequenced sample: peripheral blood mononuclear cells. The receptors were sampled from a human donor with common variable immunodeficiency.

This clone was counted only a few times. The read finishes 3 residues shy of the CDR3 end, and the germline J gene is used to complete it. The chain links TRBV7-2 to TRBJ2-7, with D perhaps matching TRBD1 (5 bases). Trimming cost V 8 bases and J 0 bases, with 14 bases left between them. The CDR3 is made up of 14 amino acids. Germline values: CDR1 SGHTA, CDR2 FQGNSA. CDR3 bases read: TGTGCCAGCGGAGCAGGGTACTACTCCTACGAG. This gives the protein CASGAGYYSYE. The complete CDR3 sequence is CASGAGYYSYEQYF. The full variable domain, completed using reference TRBV7-2 and TRBJ2-7, is GAGVSQSPSNKVTEKGKDVELRCDPISGHTALYWYRQSLGQGLEFLIYFQGNSAPDKSGLPSDRFSAERTGGSVSTLTIQRTQQEDSAVYLCASGAGYYSYEQYFGPGTRLTVT.

This clone was detected a few times. Sequencing ends 3 residues short of the CDR3 end; the germline J gene provides the rest. The gene calls are TRBV30 and TRBJ1-3; 7 bases are a match to TRBD1. In germline, CDR1 is GTSNPN, CDR2 SVGIG (reference sequence). The trim removed 5 bases at V and 1 base at J, leaving 5 bases unmatched. The CDR3 length is 14 residues. The CDR3 bases that were read are TGTGCCTGGGGTCCGACAGGGTCTGGAAACACC. It translates to CAWGPTGSGNT. The whole CDR3 region reads CAWGPTGSGNTIYF.

By sample share, this clone is medium-sized. Read coverage stops 3 residues before the CDR3 terminus; the germline J gene supplies the remainder. V usage is TRBV5-1 and J usage is TRBJ2-2, with D possibly being TRBD2 (5 bases). Germline values: CDR1 SGHRS, CDR2 YFSETQ. This CDR3 is 15 amino acids long. Deletions cut 1 base from V and 0 bases from J, with 7 bases between. CDR3 DNA (partial): TGCGCCAGCAGCTTGAGAGGGCCGAACACCGGGGAG. Protein sequence: CASSLRGPNTGE. The full CDR3 protein reads CASSLRGPNTGELFF.

This clone was detected many times. The CDR3 end is not reached by the read, which stops 3 residues before it; the germline J gene fills it in. The J gene is TRBJ1-1, the V gene TRBV7-2; TRBD1 agrees at 7 bases. From germline, CDR1 is SGHTA and CDR2 FQGNSA. Unmatched junction bases numbered 2, after V lost 6 bases and J lost 7 bases. The CDR3 spans 11 residues. The CDR3 is CASSWDSEAFF. CDR3 DNA, as far as it was read: TGTGCCAGCAGTTGGGACAGTGAA. Based on the CDR3 plus reference TRBV7-2 and TRBJ1-1, the full variable domain is GAGVSQSPSNKVTEKGKDVELRCDPISGHTALYWYRQSLGQGLEFLIYFQGNSAPDKSGLPSDRFSAERTGGSVSTLTIQRTQQEDSAVYLCASSWDSEAFFGQGTRLTVV.

This clone was recorded at least ten times. The read is 3 residues too short to cover the CDR3 end, so that end is filled in from the germline J gene. The genes are TRBV7-2 and TRBJ1-5, with TRBD1 as a possible D gene (6 bases). The CDR3 is 16 amino acids. Germline V gene data show CDR1 as SGHTA and CDR2 as FQGNSA. Deletions cut 0 bases from V and 1 base from J, with 10 bases between. CDR3 DNA (partial): TGTGCCAGCAGCTTAGCTGGGGGGGCAAGCAATCAGCCC. It translates to CASSLAGGASNQP. The entire CDR3 protein is CASSLAGGASNQPQHF.

This clone was observed a handful of times. The missing CDR3 end, 3 residues past where the read stops, is filled in from the germline J gene. The gene calls are TRBV19 and TRBJ2-7; 9 bases match TRBD1. After removal of 3 bases from V and 5 bases from J, the junction contained 11 bases not matched to a gene. The germline gives CDR1 LNHDA, CDR2 SQIVND (reference sequence). There are 16 residues in the CDR3. The CDR3 DNA, read in part, is TGTGCCAGTAGTATCGACCCCGGACAGGGGAGTAACGAG. It encodes CASSIDPGQGSNE. Given in full, the CDR3 is CASSIDPGQGSNEQYF.

This clone has at least ten counts. Sequencing ends 3 residues short of the CDR3 end; the germline J gene provides the rest. The chain carries TRBV5-1 and TRBJ2-5; 12 bases line up with TRBD2. The V and J ends lost 4 bases and 0 bases, in that order; junction bases with no gene match: 13. Looked up from germline, CDR1 is SGHRS and CDR2 is YFSETQ. CDR3 length: 19 residues. The CDR3 spells CASSPGTSGHKYNQETQYF. The covered CDR3 bases are TGCGCCAGCAGCCCGGGGACTAGCGGGCACAAATACAACCAAGAGACC.

The table lists this clone with many counts. The covered CDR3 bases are TGTGCCAGCAGCCAGATCTCCGGGGAG. Translating gives CASSQISGE. Given in full, the CDR3 is CASSQISGELFF. The chain couples TRBV7-3 to TRBJ2-2; D gene unclear. Read coverage stops 3 residues before the CDR3 terminus; the germline J gene supplies the remainder. V was trimmed by 5 bases and J by 6 bases, leaving 7 bases between them. This CDR3 has 12 amino acids. Germline loops: CDR1 SGHTA, CDR2 FQGTGA.

This clone occurred a few times. The CDR3 end is not reached by the read, which stops 3 residues before it; the germline J gene fills it in. J is TRBJ1-1 and V is TRBV7-2; D gene ambiguous. The CDR3 runs to 12 residues. V lost 5 bases, J lost 7 bases, and 11 bases lay in between. The V gene's germline CDR1 is SGHTA and CDR2 FQGNSA. Incomplete CDR3 DNA: TGTGCCAGCAGCGAGGCGCGGGATGAA. Translating it yields CASSEARDE. The full CDR3 is CASSEARDEAFF.

This clone occurred a few times. The read finishes 3 residues shy of the CDR3 end, and the germline J gene is used to complete it. This chain joins TRBV10-3 and TRBJ2-7; D unresolved. V dropped 2 bases and J dropped 1 base, with 6 bases sitting between them. Germline-derived CDR1 and CDR2 are ENHRY and SYGVKD. This CDR3 contains 13 residues. CDR3: CAISERQSYEQYF. Incomplete CDR3 DNA: TGTGCCATCAGTGAGAGGCAGTCCTACGAG.

This clone was counted ten times or more. The chain's CDR3 is CASSLASGTGGDYGYTF. The sequenced part of the CDR3 DNA is TGTGCCAGCAGCTTAGCGTCAGGGACAGGGGGTGACTATGGC. The J gene is TRBJ1-2, the V gene TRBV7-2; TRBD1 matches 11 bases. The read is 3 residues too short to cover the CDR3 end, so that end is filled in from the germline J gene. V trimming: 0 bases; J trimming: 3 bases; junction bases outside the gene matches: 6. CDR3 length equals 17 residues. Germline values: CDR1 SGHTA, CDR2 FQGNSA.

This clone was recorded a few times. The sequenced CDR3 bases are TGTGCCAGCAGCTGGGACAGGGGGCTCGGGGAGACC. Translation gives CASSWDRGLGET. From start to end, the CDR3 is CASSWDRGLGETQYF. V is TRBV7-9 and J is TRBJ2-5; 12 bases map to TRBD1. Read data end 3 residues before the CDR3 end; the end is taken from the germline J gene. Germline V lookup: CDR1 SEHNR, CDR2 FQNEAQ (reference sequence). V lost 4 bases, J lost 5 bases, and 5 bases stayed unmatched. CDR3 length equals 15 residues. Complete variable domain (other parts from reference TRBV7-9 and TRBJ2-5): DTGVSQNPRHKITKRGQNVTFRCDPISEHNRLYWYRQTLGQGPEFLTYFQNEAQLEKSRLLSDRFSAERPKGSFSTLEIQRTEQGDSAMYLCASSWDRGLGETQYFGPGTRLLVL.

As concerns this clone: The CDR3 end lies 3 residues beyond the end of the read and is filled in from the germline J gene. The gene calls are TRBV2 and TRBJ2-5; D perhaps matches TRBD2 (5 bases). Germline CDR1 SNHLY, CDR2 FYNNEI. Between the trimmed V and J ends, which lost 7 bases and 5 bases, there was a span of 17 bases. This CDR3 comprises 14 residues. The CDR3 bases that were read are TGTGCCAGCAAAAAGGGTGAGGGCCGGGAGACC. This sequence encodes CASKKGEGRET. The entire CDR3 protein reads CASKKGEGRETQYF. Combining the CDR3 with reference TRBV2 and TRBJ2-5 gives the whole variable domain EPEVTQTPSHQVTQMGQEVILRCVPISNHLYFYWYRQILGQKVEFLVSFYNNEISEKSEIFDDQFSVERPDGSNFTLKIRSTKLEDSAMYFCASKKGEGRETQYFGPGTRLLVL.

A few counts support this clone. The read gets to within 3 residues of the CDR3 end, and the germline J gene fills in the rest. This chain joins TRBV19 and TRBJ2-7; D ambiguous. Trimming took off 7 bases at V and 5 bases at J, with 9 bases between the two ends. Germline loops: CDR1 LNHDA, CDR2 SQIVND (reference sequence). The CDR3 is made up of 11 amino acids. The CDR3 region is CASKGVHEQYF. The sequenced part of the CDR3 DNA is TGTGCCAGTAAAGGTGTGCACGAG.

This clone was seen many times. The CDR3 end falls 3 residues outside the read, so it is completed with the germline J gene. J is TRBJ1-1 and V is TRBV5-1; no clear D. V dropped 0 bases and J dropped 3 bases, with 6 bases sitting between them. The CDR3 spans 13 residues. Looked up from germline, CDR1 is SGHRS and CDR2 is YFSETQ. Here the CDR3 reads CASSLDGDTEAFF. Incomplete CDR3 DNA: TGCGCCAGCAGCTTGGACGGGGACACTGAA.

This clone has a handful of counts. CDR3 loop: CASRANSGFYGYTF. The sequenced part of the CDR3 DNA is TGTGCCAGCAGAGCTAACTCGGGGTTCTATGGC. This chain uses TRBV7-3 with TRBJ1-2, with D unclear. The read terminates 3 residues ahead of where the CDR3 ends, so the germline J gene completes it. V was cut by 6 bases and J by 4 bases, with 15 bases left in between. This CDR3 has 14 residues. The germline CDR1 and CDR2 sequences are SGHTA and FQGTGA.

This clone occurred many times. The junction does not match germline at one end; this may be a read error. Read data end 3 residues before the CDR3 end; the end is taken from the germline J gene. V and J are TRBV30 and TRBJ2-7; D is perhaps TRBD2 (6 bases). CDR3 length equals 13 residues. Per the germline V gene, CDR1 is GTSNPN and CDR2 is SVGIG (reference sequence). The CDR3 spells CAGRRQMTNEQYF. The covered CDR3 bases are TGTGCCGGGAGGCGGCAGATGACCAACGAG.

About this clone itself: The CDR3 extends 3 residues past the end of the read, so its final part is completed from the germline J gene. The chain has TRBV7-9 and TRBJ2-1, with TRBD2 matching 15 bases. This CDR3 has 15 residues. V trimming: 7 bases; J trimming: 9 bases; junction bases outside the gene matches: 7. CDR1 and CDR2 (germline): SEHNR, FQNEAQ (reference sequence). CDR3 residues: CASNLGLAGGREQFF. The CDR3 DNA, read in part, is TGTGCCAGCAACCTAGGACTAGCGGGGGGGCGTGAG. Drawing the rest from reference TRBV7-9 and TRBJ2-1, the complete variable domain is DTGVSQNPRHKITKRGQNVTFRCDPISEHNRLYWYRQTLGQGPEFLTYFQNEAQLEKSRLLSDRFSAERPKGSFSTLEIQRTEQGDSAMYLCASNLGLAGGREQFFGPGTRLTVL.

This clone was detected only a few times. Mismatch with germline at one junction end may stem from a read error. Read data end 3 residues before the CDR3 end; the end is taken from the germline J gene. J is TRBJ2-7 and V is TRBV7-9; 7 nucleotides match TRBD1. CDR1 SEHNR and CDR2 FQNEAQ come from the germline V gene (reference sequence). CDR3 length: 14 residues. The part of the CDR3 DNA that was read is TGTTCCAGCAGCTTAGGTACAGGGGCCTACGAG. Its translation: CSSSLGTGAYE. The CDR3 reads in full as CSSSLGTGAYEQYF.

This clone has at least ten counts. The read terminates 3 residues ahead of where the CDR3 ends, so the germline J gene completes it. The chain employs TRBV5-5 and TRBJ2-2; 7 bases match TRBD1. The trim removed 3 bases at V and 2 bases at J, leaving 4 bases unmatched. The germline gives CDR1 SGHKS, CDR2 YYEKEE (reference sequence). The CDR3 spans 15 residues. This chain's CDR3 is CASSWWDRNTGELFF. The sequenced part of the CDR3 DNA is TGTGCCAGCAGCTGGTGGGACAGAAACACCGGGGAG.

The table lists this clone with many counts. The read ends 3 residues before the CDR3 terminus; that terminus is restored from the germline J gene. The gene calls are TRBV20-1 and TRBJ2-3, with D perhaps TRBD1 (6 bases). Trimming removed 3 bases at V and 4 bases at J, with 14 bases between. This CDR3 region has 14 residues. The germline gives CDR1 DFQATT, CDR2 SNEGSKA (reference sequence). The CDR3 DNA, read in part, is TGCAGTGCTAGCTATAGGACAGATTCAGATACG. Its translation is CSASYRTDSDT. The entire CDR3 is CSASYRTDSDTQYF.